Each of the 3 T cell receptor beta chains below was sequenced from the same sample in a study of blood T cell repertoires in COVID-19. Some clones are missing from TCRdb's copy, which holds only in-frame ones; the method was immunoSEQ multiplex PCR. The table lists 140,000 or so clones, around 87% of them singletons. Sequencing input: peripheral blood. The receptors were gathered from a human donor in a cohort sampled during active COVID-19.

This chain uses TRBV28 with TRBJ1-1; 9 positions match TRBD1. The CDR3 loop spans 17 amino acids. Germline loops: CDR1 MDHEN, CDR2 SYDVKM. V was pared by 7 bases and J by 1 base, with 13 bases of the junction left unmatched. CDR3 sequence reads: CASIPHPGTGKNTEAFF. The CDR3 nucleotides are TGTGCCAGCATTCCACATCCCGGGACAGGGAAGAACACTGAAGCTTTCTTT.

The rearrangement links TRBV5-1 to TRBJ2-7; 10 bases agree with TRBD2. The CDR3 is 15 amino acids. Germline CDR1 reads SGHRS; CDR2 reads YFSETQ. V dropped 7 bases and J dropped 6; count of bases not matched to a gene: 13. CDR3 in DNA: TGCGCCAGCGCGGTATCGGGACTAGCGACGTCCGAGCAGTACTTC. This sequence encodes CASAVSGLATSEQYF.

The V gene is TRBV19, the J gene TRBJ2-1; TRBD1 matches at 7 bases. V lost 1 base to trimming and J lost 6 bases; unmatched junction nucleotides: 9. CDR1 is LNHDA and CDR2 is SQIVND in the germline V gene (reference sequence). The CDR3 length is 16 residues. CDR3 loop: CASSIATGYFPNEQFF. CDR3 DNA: TGTGCCAGTAGTATAGCGACAGGGTATTTCCCCAATGAGCAGTTCTTC.